The 12 T cell receptor beta chains reported below all come from one sample, sequenced in a study of blood T cell repertoires in COVID-19. Libraries were prepared by immunoSEQ multiplex PCR; TCRdb keeps only in-frame clonotypes and omits some of them. Of 150,000 to 200,000 clones listed, 80% to 95% are singletons. Specimen: peripheral blood. The source is a woman aged 55-70 years with COVID-19, enrolled during active disease.

This clone has just one count. This chain joins TRBV10-3 and TRBJ2-2, with 10 nucleotides matching TRBD2. Per the germline V gene, CDR1 is ENHRY and CDR2 is SYGVKD. The CDR3 loop spans 16 amino acids. With 4 bases clipped from V and 3 bases from J, the junction kept 5 bases outside the gene matches. This CDR3 is CAISGELAGDTGELFF. The CDR3 nucleotides are TGTGCCATCAGTGGAGAGCTAGCGGGGGACACCGGGGAGCTGTTTTTT.

CDR3 coding DNA: TGTGCCAGCAGTTACTCGGGACTAGCGGGGGCCTCCCCAACAGATACGCAGTATTTT. Translating gives CASSYSGLAGASPTDTQYF. J is TRBJ2-3 and V is TRBV6-2 or TRBV6-3; 14 bases fit TRBD2. CDR3 length: 19 amino acids. The J segment lost 3 bases and the V segment lost 0 bases, leaving 8 bases of the junction unmatched. Germline V lookup: CDR1 MNHEY, CDR2 SVGEGT.

This chain links TRBV19 with TRBJ1-2; D gene uncertain. Germline CDR1 LNHDA, CDR2 SQIVND (reference sequence). Trimming removed 5 bases from V and 0 bases from J, with 13 bases in between. The CDR3 loop spans 15 amino acids. CDR3 in amino acids: CASSVAPGANYGYTF. CDR3 DNA sequence: TGTGCCAGTAGTGTGGCCCCCGGAGCTAACTATGGCTACACCTTC.

The chain links TRBV4-1 to TRBJ2-3; no clear D gene. V was trimmed by 4 bases and J by 0 bases, leaving 14 bases between them. Germline CDR1 MGHRA, CDR2 YSYEKL. The CDR3 totals 16 residues. The CDR3 sequence is CASSPLILESTDTQYF. Here the CDR3 DNA reads TGCGCCAGCAGCCCCCTTATCTTGGAGAGCACAGATACGCAGTATTTT.

The chain recombines TRBV27 with TRBJ1-1; TRBD1 matches at 9 bases. This CDR3 spans 16 amino acids. Per the germline V gene, CDR1 is MNHEY and CDR2 is SMNVEV (reference sequence). V was pared by 3 bases and J by 4 bases, with 9 bases of the junction left unmatched. CDR3 protein: CASSFPPGQGITEAFF. CDR3 in DNA: TGTGCCAGCAGTTTCCCACCGGGACAGGGAATCACTGAAGCTTTCTTT.

This clone was observed once. The chain links TRBV5-4 to TRBJ1-1, with D unclear. Trimming left V 6 bases short and J 0 bases short, with 12 bases between. Germline V gene lookup returns CDR1 SGHNT and CDR2 YYREEE (reference sequence). The CDR3 totals 14 residues. The CDR3 protein is CASTNRELNTEAFF. The DNA for the CDR3 is TGTGCCAGCACAAACCGGGAGCTGAACACTGAAGCTTTCTTT.

The CDR3 DNA is TGTGCCAGCGGGAGGGGTTTTGATCAGCCCCAGCATTTT. Translation gives CASGRGFDQPQHF. The chain couples TRBV18 to TRBJ1-5; possibly TRBD1 for D (5 bases). Germline V gene lookup returns CDR1 KGHSH and CDR2 LQKENI. V was trimmed by 8 bases and J by 5 bases, leaving 13 bases between them. The CDR3 totals 13 residues.

CDR3 DNA sequence: TGTGCCAGCAGCCCCAAGACGGTGCAGGGTAGAACCGGGGAGCTGTTTTTT. It specifies CASSPKTVQGRTGELFF. The chain links TRBV4-2 to TRBJ2-2; D might be TRBD1 (5 bases). Germline V CDR1 and CDR2: LGHNA, YNFKEQ. Trimming cost V 4 bases and J 5 bases, with 20 bases left between them. CDR3 length: 17 residues.

This clone appeared once. This rearrangement joins TRBV10-3 to TRBJ2-5; TRBD2 agrees at 7 bases. Germline lookup yields CDR1 ENHRY and CDR2 SYGVKD. The V and J ends lost 8 bases and 3 bases, in that order; junction bases with no gene match: 6. The CDR3 loop spans 13 amino acids. This CDR3 is CAIADRGEETQYF. The DNA for the CDR3 is TGTGCCATCGCCGACCGGGGGGAAGAGACCCAGTACTTC.

This chain uses TRBV27 with TRBJ2-7; D perhaps matches TRBD2 (7 bases). V was cut by 3 bases and J by 7 bases, with 13 bases left in between. The CDR3 runs 13 residues. CDR1 and CDR2 (germline): MNHEY, SMNVEV (reference sequence). The CDR3 spells CASSFSGGAEQYF. CDR3 coding DNA: TGTGCCAGCAGTTTTAGTGGGGGGGCGGAGCAGTACTTC.

The chain uses TRBV7-2 and TRBJ2-2, with D possibly being TRBD1 (5 bases). This CDR3 region has 15 residues. Trimming took off 5 bases at V and 13 bases at J, with 23 bases between the two ends. Germline CDR1 and CDR2: SGHTA and FQGNSA. CDR3 in amino acids: CASSAQGARVGRLFF. Here the CDR3 DNA reads TGTGCCAGCAGCGCCCAAGGGGCCAGGGTAGGGCGGCTGTTTTTT. The complete variable domain, with remaining parts taken from reference TRBV7-2 and TRBJ2-2, reads GAGVSQSPSNKVTEKGKDVELRCDPISGHTALYWYRQSLGQGLEFLIYFQGNSAPDKSGLPSDRFSAERTGGSVSTLTIQRTQQEDSAVYLCASSAQGARVGRLFFGEGSRLTVL.

The rearrangement joins TRBV27 to TRBJ1-5; unclear D gene. This CDR3 spans 18 amino acids. V lost 2 bases, J lost 4 bases, and 21 bases lay in between. Germline CDR1 and CDR2: MNHEY and SMNVEV (reference sequence). The CDR3 here is CASSLRARGPETNQPQHF. The DNA of the CDR3 is TGTGCCAGCAGTTTAAGGGCTCGGGGTCCTGAAACGAATCAGCCCCAGCATTTT.